This TCR beta chain was obtained from a study of cytotoxic CD8 clonotypes in ibrutinib-treated CLL. Study at large: Sequenced samples delivered averages of 255,043 productive templates and some 93,000 productive rearrangements. General observations from the study: Public clonotypes (which were uncommon) either contracted or remained stable on treatment. Sustained-remission and progressing patients' sampling times differed. The clonality went up when patients responded to ibrutinib and dropped back toward baseline at progression.

As regards this clone: The target antigen is unknown.

Assay used: immunoSEQ multiplex PCR; TCRdb lists only in-frame clones, some missing. The sample yields 65,000 to 95,000 clones, approximately 86% seen once. Trimming removed 1 base at V and 2 bases at J, with 17 bases between. Germline assignment: CDR1 KGHSH and CDR2 LQKENI. The CDR3 spans 18 residues. The genes are TRBV18 and TRBJ1-4; D possibly corresponds to TRBD1 (6 bases). The receptor was isolated from a human donor with chronic lymphocytic leukemia. Sequencing used PBMCs, obtained before ibrutinib treatment. CDR3 sequence reads: CASSPLSGTSRTNEKLFF. The CDR3 DNA sequence: TGTGCCAGCTCACCACTGTCCGGGACAAGCCGTACTAATGAAAAACTGTTTTTT.